One sample yielded the 17 T cell receptor beta chains listed below, sequenced in a study of OX40 agonist ivuxolimab in advanced cancers. Assay: immunoSEQ multiplex PCR; the TCRdb copy retains only in-frame clones and omits some. Of more than 100,000 clones listed, over 75% are singletons. Sample: CD4+ or CD8+ T cells sorted from blood, taken in a trial of the OX40 agonist ivuxolimab. The receptors were gathered from an adult with an advanced solid tumor such as melanoma, head and neck, liver or kidney cancer.

In this sample, this clone turned up once. J is TRBJ2-3 and V is TRBV15; D not resolved. With 6 bases removed from V and 2 bases from J, the gap between germline ends came to 12 bases. The CDR3 totals 14 residues. CDR1 LNHNV and CDR2 YYDKDF come from the germline V gene (reference sequence). The DNA for the CDR3 is TGTGCCACCAGTGTTCCCTCCTCCACAGATACGCAGTATTTT. The encoded protein is CATSVPSSTDTQYF. Full variable domain (missing parts from reference TRBV15 and TRBJ2-3): DAMVIQNPRYQVTQFGKPVTLSCSQTLNHNVMYWYQQKSSQAPKLLFHYYDKDFNNEADTPDNFQSRRPNTSFCFLDIRSPGLGDTAMYLCATSVPSSTDTQYFGPGTRLTVL.

The CDR3 spells CASSAGNTIYF. The CDR3 coding sequence is TGTGCCAGCTCGGCTGGAAACACCATATATTTT. The rearrangement uses TRBV6-5 and TRBJ1-3, with D uncertain. The V end lost 8 bases, the J end lost 2 bases, and 4 bases lay between the germline ends. The length of the CDR3 is 11 residues. Looked up from germline, CDR1 is MNHEY and CDR2 is SVGAGI.

The chain uses TRBV5-1 and TRBJ2-3, with TRBD1 matching 10 bases. V lost 0 bases to trimming and J lost 2 bases; unmatched junction nucleotides: 3. CDR1 and CDR2 from the germline V gene are SGHRS and YFSETQ. The CDR3 runs to 16 residues. The CDR3 nucleotides read TGCGCCAGCAGCTTGGCGGGACAGGGGATCACAGATACGCAGTATTTT. This sequence encodes CASSLAGQGITDTQYF.

The chain has TRBV5-1 and TRBJ2-2, with D possibly matching TRBD2 (5 bases). V gave up 2 bases and J gave up 5 bases, with 13 bases separating them. Germline-derived CDR1 and CDR2 are SGHRS and YFSETQ. The CDR3 spans 15 residues. The CDR3: CASSFQSRGTGELFF. The DNA for the CDR3 is TGCGCCAGCAGCTTTCAGAGCCGGGGTACCGGGGAGCTGTTTTTT.

V gene TRBV11-3 combines with J gene TRBJ1-3, with D hard to call. From germline, CDR1 is SGHNT and CDR2 YENEEA. With 5 bases removed from V and 5 bases from J, the gap between germline ends came to 10 bases. The CDR3 is 13 amino acids. The CDR3 is CASSPRMRNTIYF. In nucleotides, the CDR3 is TGTGCCAGCAGCCCCCGGATGAGAAACACCATATATTTT.

Only one count was recorded for this clone. V and J are TRBV11-3 and TRBJ2-7, with D unresolved. Germline CDR1 and CDR2: SGHNT and YENEEA. The CDR3 has 14 amino acids. The V end lost 3 bases, the J end lost 0 bases, and 9 bases lay between the germline ends. For the CDR3, the DNA is TGTGCCAGCAGCTTTGAGTATACCTCCTACGAGCAGTACTTC. Residues: CASSFEYTSYEQYF.

J is TRBJ2-1 and V is TRBV27, with 12 bases identical to TRBD2. With V trimmed by 6 bases and J by 8 bases, 11 bases remained unmatched. Germline CDR1 MNHEY, CDR2 SMNVEV (reference sequence). The CDR3 consists of 16 residues. The DNA for the CDR3 is TGTGCCAGCAGCCCTCTTCTAGCGGGAGGGCCGTATGAGCAGTTCTTC. It encodes CASSPLLAGGPYEQFF.

The chain has TRBV7-2 and TRBJ2-7; D possibly corresponds to TRBD1 (5 bases). Trimming left V 1 base short and J 0 bases short, with 7 bases between. The germline CDR1 and CDR2 sequences are SGHTA and FQGNSA. CDR3 length equals 14 residues. CDR3 loop: CASSLGRASYEQYF. The CDR3 DNA is TGTGCCAGCAGCTTAGGCAGGGCCTCCTACGAGCAGTACTTC.

The rearrangement links TRBV28 to TRBJ1-1; D ambiguous. This CDR3 comprises 12 residues. V lost 3 bases and J lost 5, with 7 bases in between. Germline-derived CDR1 and CDR2 are MDHEN and SYDVKM. The CDR3 bases are TGTGCCAGCAGTTTGTATTGGACTGAAGCTTTCTTT. Protein product: CASSLYWTEAFF.

This clone was picked up a small number of times. The chain combines TRBV2 with TRBJ2-7; the D is unclear. The CDR3 length is 13 residues. Germline CDR1 and CDR2: SNHLY and FYNNEI. The V and J ends lost 6 bases and 2 bases respectively, with 11 bases between them. The CDR3 here is CASRAGMAYEQYF. The CDR3 DNA reads TGTGCCAGCAGGGCTGGAATGGCCTACGAGCAGTACTTC.

The CDR3 reads CASRRGGLNTEAFF. In DNA, the CDR3 is TGTGCCAGCAGGAGGGGGGGACTGAACACTGAAGCTTTCTTT. The J gene is TRBJ1-1, the V gene TRBV2; possible D gene TRBD1, 6 bases. V lost 6 bases to trimming and J lost 0 bases, with 11 bases between them. The germline gives CDR1 SNHLY, CDR2 FYNNEI. The length of the CDR3 is 14 residues.

The chain carries TRBV5-1 and TRBJ1-1; 7 nucleotides agree with TRBD1. Germline trimming cut 1 base from V and 0 bases from J; bases unmatched to any gene: 9. Germline V lookup: CDR1 SGHRS, CDR2 YFSETQ. The CDR3 covers 17 residues. The CDR3 nucleotides are TGCGCCAGCAGCTTGACTACAGACAGGGCGCTGAACACTGAAGCTTTCTTT. Translating gives CASSLTTDRALNTEAFF.

The chain is built from TRBV5-6 and TRBJ2-7, with D unresolved. This CDR3 has 14 amino acids. Germline V gene data show CDR1 as SGHDT and CDR2 as YYEEEE. V lost 0 bases and J 3 bases, leaving 10 bases between the germline ends. CDR3: CASSLALNLYEQYF. Here the CDR3 DNA reads TGTGCCAGCAGCTTGGCACTCAACCTCTACGAGCAGTACTTC. The full variable domain, with the rest looked up from reference TRBV5-6 and TRBJ2-7, is DAGVTQSPTHLIKTRGQQVTLRCSPKSGHDTVSWYQQALGQGPQFIFQYYEEEERQRGNFPDRFSGHQFPNYSSELNVNALLLGDSALYLCASSLALNLYEQYFGPGTRLTVT.

The rearrangement uses TRBV6-5 and TRBJ2-7, with 8 bases that match TRBD1. This CDR3 comprises 14 residues. V gave up 6 bases and J gave up 5 bases; unmatched junction bases: 9. Germline CDR1 reads MNHEY; CDR2 reads SVGAGI. Here the CDR3 reads CASSQRQGSDEQYF. For the CDR3, the DNA is TGTGCCAGCAGCCAAAGACAGGGGAGTGACGAGCAGTACTTC.

The V call is TRBV19, the J call TRBJ1-5; weak D call: TRBD1 (5 bases). The CDR3 length is 16 residues. Germline V gene data show CDR1 as LNHDA and CDR2 as SQIVND (reference sequence). Between the trimmed V and J ends, which lost 6 bases and 0 bases, there was a span of 15 bases. The DNA of the CDR3 is TGTGCCAGTAGCCCTGGTGGGGGACCTAGCAATCAGCCCCAGCATTTT. It yields the protein CASSPGGGPSNQPQHF.

This sequence joins TRBV7-9 and TRBJ1-3; no clear D gene. Germline V gene lookup returns CDR1 SEHNR and CDR2 FQNEAQ (reference sequence). The CDR3 runs 16 residues. The V gene lost 5 bases and the J gene lost 2 bases, with 16 bases spanning the gap. The CDR3, as DNA: TGTGCCAGCAGCCTCTCTGACACGACCCCTGGAAACACCATATATTTT. Residues: CASSLSDTTPGNTIYF.

The J gene is TRBJ1-1, the V gene TRBV11-2; D remains ambiguous. The V end lost 0 bases, the J end lost 7 bases, and 3 bases lay between the germline ends. Per the germline V gene, CDR1 is SGHAT and CDR2 is FQNNGV. The CDR3 is 11 residues long. Here the CDR3 DNA reads TGTGCCAGCAGCTTAGACAGTGAAGCTTTCTTT. Its protein is CASSLDSEAFF.